These 7 T cell receptor beta chains share one sample of origin, sequenced in a study of T cell responses to AZD1222 COVID-19 vaccine. The repertoire was sequenced with immunoSEQ multiplex PCR; TCRdb's copy has only in-frame clones and lacks some. Of 150,000 or so clones in the sample, about nine tenths are singletons; the top ten hold less than 9%. The sample here was peripheral blood, taken on day 0 of AZD1222 vaccination. Receptors were obtained from an adult in good health.

This rearrangement joins TRBV28 to TRBJ1-4; no definite D call. The germline V gene has CDR1 MDHEN and CDR2 SYDVKM. The length of the CDR3 is 13 residues. V lost 6 bases and J 4 bases, leaving 9 bases between the germline ends. DNA of the CDR3: TGTGCCAGCAGGCGACACCGTAATGAAAAACTGTTTTTT. It yields the protein CASRRHRNEKLFF.

The gene calls are TRBV6-5 and TRBJ1-5; D gene unclear. Trimming removed 5 bases at V and 7 bases at J, with 12 bases between. CDR3 size: 13 residues. Germline values: CDR1 MNHEY, CDR2 SVGAGI. The CDR3 DNA sequence: TGTGCCAGCAGTCATGGACGGGCGCAGCCCCAGCATTTT. It translates to CASSHGRAQPQHF.

The chain is built from TRBV4-1 and TRBJ1-1; D is unclear. In germline, CDR1 is MGHRA, CDR2 YSYEKL. CDR3 length: 12 residues. V gave up 5 bases and J gave up 1 base, with 5 bases separating them. The CDR3 region has the DNA TGCGCCAGCAGCTGGCCGAACACTGAAGCTTTCTTT. Its translation is CASSWPNTEAFF.

The chain couples TRBV5-1 to TRBJ2-1, with D maybe TRBD1 (6 bases). This CDR3 spans 15 amino acids. Trimming removed 5 bases from V and 0 bases from J, with 12 bases in between. Germline CDR1 is SGHRS and CDR2 is YFSETQ. In DNA, the CDR3 is TGCGCCAGCAGTCCGCAGGGGAGCTCCTACAATGAGCAGTTCTTC. Translation gives CASSPQGSSYNEQFF.

This chain connects TRBV11-3 to TRBJ2-3; 7 bases line up with TRBD1. The J segment lost 2 bases and the V segment lost 4 bases, leaving 6 bases of the junction unmatched. The CDR3 spans 15 residues. Germline V gives CDR1 SGHNT, CDR2 YENEEA. The CDR3 here is CASSYGTATTDTQYF. In DNA form, the CDR3 reads TGTGCCAGCAGCTACGGGACAGCTACCACAGATACGCAGTATTTT.

The gene calls are TRBV5-4 and TRBJ1-2; D ambiguous. There are 14 residues in the CDR3. Deletions cut 4 bases from V and 8 bases from J, with 18 bases between. Germline loops: CDR1 SGHNT, CDR2 YYREEE (reference sequence). The CDR3 reads CASSPWTSLEGYTF. CDR3 nucleotide sequence: TGTGCCAGCAGCCCCTGGACCAGCTTAGAGGGCTACACCTTC.

This chain uses TRBV18 with TRBJ1-1; D possibly corresponds to TRBD1 (5 bases). Germline CDR1 reads KGHSH; CDR2 reads LQKENI. V was trimmed by 3 bases and J by 5 bases, leaving 13 bases between them. The CDR3 length is 14 residues. The CDR3 protein is CASSPGRPLTEAFF. Here the CDR3 DNA reads TGTGCCAGCTCACCGGGGCGTCCCCTAACTGAAGCTTTCTTT.